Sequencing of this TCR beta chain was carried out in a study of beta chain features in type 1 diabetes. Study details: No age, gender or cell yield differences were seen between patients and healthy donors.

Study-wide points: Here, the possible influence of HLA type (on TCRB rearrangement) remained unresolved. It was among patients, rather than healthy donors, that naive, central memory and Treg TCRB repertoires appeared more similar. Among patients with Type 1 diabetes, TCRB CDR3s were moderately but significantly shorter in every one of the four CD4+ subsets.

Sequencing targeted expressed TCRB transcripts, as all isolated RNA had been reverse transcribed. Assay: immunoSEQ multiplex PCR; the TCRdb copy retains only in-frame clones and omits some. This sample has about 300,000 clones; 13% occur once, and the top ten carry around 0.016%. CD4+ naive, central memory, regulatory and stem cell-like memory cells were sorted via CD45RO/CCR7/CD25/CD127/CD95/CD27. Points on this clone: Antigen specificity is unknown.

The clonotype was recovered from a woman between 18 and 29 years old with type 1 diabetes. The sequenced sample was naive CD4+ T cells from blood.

This CDR3 is CASSPESYQPQHF. The CDR3 nucleotides read TGTGCCAGCAGCCCCGAGAGCTATCAGCCCCAGCATTTT. The V call is TRBV6-5, the J call TRBJ1-5; D remains ambiguous. Germline V lookup: CDR1 MNHEY, CDR2 SVGAGI. V gave up 6 bases and J gave up 5 bases, with 11 bases separating them. The CDR3 has 13 amino acids.